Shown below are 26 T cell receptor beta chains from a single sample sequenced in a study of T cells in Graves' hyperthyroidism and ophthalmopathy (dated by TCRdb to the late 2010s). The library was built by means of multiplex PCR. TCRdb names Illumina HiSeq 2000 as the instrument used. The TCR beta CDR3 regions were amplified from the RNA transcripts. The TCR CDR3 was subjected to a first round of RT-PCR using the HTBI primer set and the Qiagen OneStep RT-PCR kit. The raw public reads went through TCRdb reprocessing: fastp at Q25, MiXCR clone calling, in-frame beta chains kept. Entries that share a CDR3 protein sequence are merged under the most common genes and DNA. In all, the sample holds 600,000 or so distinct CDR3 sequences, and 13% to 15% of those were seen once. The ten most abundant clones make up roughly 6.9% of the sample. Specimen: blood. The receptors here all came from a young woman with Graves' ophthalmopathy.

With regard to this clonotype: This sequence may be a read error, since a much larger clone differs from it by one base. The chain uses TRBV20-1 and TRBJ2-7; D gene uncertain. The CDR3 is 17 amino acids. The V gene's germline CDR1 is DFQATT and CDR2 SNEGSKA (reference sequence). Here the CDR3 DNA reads TGCAATGCTAGAGATAGGGCGGCTGCCCGTGGCCCCTACGAGCAGTACTTC. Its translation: CNARDRAAARGPYEQYF.

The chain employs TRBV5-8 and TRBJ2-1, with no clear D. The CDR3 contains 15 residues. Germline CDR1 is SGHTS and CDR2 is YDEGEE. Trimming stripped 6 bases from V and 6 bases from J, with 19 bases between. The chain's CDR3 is CASTPPGGVLNEQFF. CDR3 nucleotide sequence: TGTGCCAGCACCCCCCCCGGCGGAGTTCTCAATGAGCAGTTCTTC.

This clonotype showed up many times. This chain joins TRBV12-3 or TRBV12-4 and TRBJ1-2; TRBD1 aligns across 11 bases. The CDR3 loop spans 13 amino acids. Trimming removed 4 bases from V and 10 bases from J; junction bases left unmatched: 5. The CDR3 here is CASSSDRGLVYTF. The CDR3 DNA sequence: TGTGCCAGCAGTTCGGACAGGGGGCTTGTCTACACCTTC.

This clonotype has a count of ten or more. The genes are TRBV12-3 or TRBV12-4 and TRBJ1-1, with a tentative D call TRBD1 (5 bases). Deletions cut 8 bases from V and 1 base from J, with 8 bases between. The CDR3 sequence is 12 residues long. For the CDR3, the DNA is TGTGCCAGCTCGGACAAGAACACTGAAGCTTTCTTT. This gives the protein CASSDKNTEAFF.

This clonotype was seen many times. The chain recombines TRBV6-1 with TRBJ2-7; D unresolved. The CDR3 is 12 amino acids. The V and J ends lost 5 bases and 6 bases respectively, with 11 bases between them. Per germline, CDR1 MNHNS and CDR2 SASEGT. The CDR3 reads CASSYRTLEQYF. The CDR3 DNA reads TGTGCCAGCAGTTACCGGACGCTCGAGCAGTACTTC.

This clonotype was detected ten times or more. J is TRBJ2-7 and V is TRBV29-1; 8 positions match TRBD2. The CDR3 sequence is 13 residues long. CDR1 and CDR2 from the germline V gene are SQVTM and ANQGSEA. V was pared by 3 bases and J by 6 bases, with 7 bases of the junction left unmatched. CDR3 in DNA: TGCAGCGTTGATAGCGGGGAACGGGGCGAGCAGTACTTC. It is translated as CSVDSGERGEQYF.

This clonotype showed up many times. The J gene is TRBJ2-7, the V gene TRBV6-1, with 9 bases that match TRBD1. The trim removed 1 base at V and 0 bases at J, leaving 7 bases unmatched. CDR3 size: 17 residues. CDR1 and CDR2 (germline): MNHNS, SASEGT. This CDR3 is CASSEEGTGLSSYEQYF. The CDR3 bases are TGTGCCAGCAGTGAAGAGGGGACAGGGTTGAGCTCCTACGAGCAGTACTTC.

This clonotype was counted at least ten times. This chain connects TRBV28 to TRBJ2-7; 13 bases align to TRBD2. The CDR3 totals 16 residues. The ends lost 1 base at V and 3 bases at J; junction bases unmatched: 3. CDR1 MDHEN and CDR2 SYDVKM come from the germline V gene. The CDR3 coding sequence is TGTGCCAGCAGTTTATTGGGGACTAGCGGGGACTACGAGCAGTACTTC. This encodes CASSLLGTSGDYEQYF.

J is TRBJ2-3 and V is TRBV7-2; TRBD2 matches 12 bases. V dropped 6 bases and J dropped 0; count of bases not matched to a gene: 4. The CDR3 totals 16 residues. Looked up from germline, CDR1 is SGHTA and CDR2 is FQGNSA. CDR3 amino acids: CASRLTSGSSTDTQYF. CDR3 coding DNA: TGTGCCAGCAGGCTGACTAGCGGGAGTAGCACAGATACGCAGTATTTT.

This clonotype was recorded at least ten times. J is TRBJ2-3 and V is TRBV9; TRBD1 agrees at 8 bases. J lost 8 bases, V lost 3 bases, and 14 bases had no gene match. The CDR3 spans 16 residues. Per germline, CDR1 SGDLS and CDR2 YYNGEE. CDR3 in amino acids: CASSGGEQGVSSTQYF. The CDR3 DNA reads TGTGCCAGCAGCGGGGGGGAACAGGGGGTTTCAAGTACGCAGTATTTT.

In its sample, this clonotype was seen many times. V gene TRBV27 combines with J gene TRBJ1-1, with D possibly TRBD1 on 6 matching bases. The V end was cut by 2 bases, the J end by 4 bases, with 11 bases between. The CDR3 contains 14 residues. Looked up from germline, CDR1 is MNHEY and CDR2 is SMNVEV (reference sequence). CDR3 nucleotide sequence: TGTGCCAGCAGTTTAAGGGGGGCTGGCACTGAAGCTTTCTTT. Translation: CASSLRGAGTEAFF.

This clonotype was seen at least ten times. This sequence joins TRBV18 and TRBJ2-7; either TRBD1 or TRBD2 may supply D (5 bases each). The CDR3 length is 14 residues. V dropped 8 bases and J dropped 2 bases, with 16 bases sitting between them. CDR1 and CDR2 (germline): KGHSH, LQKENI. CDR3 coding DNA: TGTGCCAGCAAGACCGGGACGGCCACCTACGAGCAGTACTTC. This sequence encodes CASKTGTATYEQYF.

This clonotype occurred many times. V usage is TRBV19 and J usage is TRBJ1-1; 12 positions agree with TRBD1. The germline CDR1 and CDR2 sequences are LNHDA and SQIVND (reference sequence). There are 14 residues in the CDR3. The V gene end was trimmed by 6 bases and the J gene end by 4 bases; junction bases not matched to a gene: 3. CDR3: CASSRDRGPTEAFF. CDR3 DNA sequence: TGTGCCAGTAGCCGGGACAGGGGGCCCACTGAAGCTTTCTTT.

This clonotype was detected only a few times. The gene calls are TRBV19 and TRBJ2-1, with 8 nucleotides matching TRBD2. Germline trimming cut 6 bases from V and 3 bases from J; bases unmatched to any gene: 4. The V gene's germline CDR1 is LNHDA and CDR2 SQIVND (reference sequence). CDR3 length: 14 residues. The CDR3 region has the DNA TGTGCCAGTAGGTTCAGCGGGAGCTACAATGAGCAGTTCTTC. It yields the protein CASRFSGSYNEQFF.

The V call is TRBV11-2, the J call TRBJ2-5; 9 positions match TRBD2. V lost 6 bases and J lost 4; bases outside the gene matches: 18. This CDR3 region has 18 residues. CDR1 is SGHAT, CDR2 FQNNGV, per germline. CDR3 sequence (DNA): TGTGCCAGCAGTCTGTGGCATGCGGGAGGGCCTGGGCGAGAGACCCAGTACTTC. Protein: CASSLWHAGGPGRETQYF. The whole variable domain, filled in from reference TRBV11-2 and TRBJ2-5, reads EAGVAQSPRYKIIEKRQSVAFWCNPISGHATLYWYQQILGQGPKLLIQFQNNGVVDDSQLPKDRFSAERLKGVDSTLKIQPAKLEDSAVYLCASSLWHAGGPGRETQYFGPGTRLLVL.

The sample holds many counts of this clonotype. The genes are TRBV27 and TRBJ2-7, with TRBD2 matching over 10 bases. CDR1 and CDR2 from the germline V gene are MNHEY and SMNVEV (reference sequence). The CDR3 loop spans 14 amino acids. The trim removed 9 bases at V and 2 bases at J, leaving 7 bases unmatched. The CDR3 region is CASSPSGSTYEQYF. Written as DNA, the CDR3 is TGTGCCAGTTCGCCTAGCGGGAGCACCTACGAGCAGTACTTC.

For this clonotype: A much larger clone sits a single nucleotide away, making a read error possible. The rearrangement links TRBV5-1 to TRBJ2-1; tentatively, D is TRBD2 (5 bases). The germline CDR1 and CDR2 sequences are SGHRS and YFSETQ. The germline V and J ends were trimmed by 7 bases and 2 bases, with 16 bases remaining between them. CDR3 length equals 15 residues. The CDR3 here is CASRTGISAYNEQFF. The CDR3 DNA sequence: TGCGCCAGCCGGACCGGGATTAGCGCCTACAATGAGCAGTTCTTC.

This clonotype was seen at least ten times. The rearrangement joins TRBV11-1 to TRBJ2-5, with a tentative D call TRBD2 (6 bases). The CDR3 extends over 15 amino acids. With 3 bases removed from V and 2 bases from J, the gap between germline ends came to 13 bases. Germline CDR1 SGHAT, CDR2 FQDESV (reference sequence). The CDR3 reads CASSFLTGLQETQYF. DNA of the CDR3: TGTGCCAGCAGCTTCTTGACGGGACTGCAAGAGACCCAGTACTTC.

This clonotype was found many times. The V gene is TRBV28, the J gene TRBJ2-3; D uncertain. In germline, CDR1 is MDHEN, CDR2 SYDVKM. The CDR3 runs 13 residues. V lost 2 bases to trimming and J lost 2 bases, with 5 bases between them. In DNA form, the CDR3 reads TGTGCCAGCAGTTTACAGCTCACAGATACGCAGTATTTT. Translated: CASSLQLTDTQYF.

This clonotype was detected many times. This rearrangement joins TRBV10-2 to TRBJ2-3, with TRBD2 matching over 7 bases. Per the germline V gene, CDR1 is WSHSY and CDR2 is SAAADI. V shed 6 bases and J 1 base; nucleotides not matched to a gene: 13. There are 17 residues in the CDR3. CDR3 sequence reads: CASSSIRGGEGTDTQYF. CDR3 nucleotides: TGCGCCAGCAGCTCCATCCGGGGAGGGGAGGGCACAGATACGCAGTATTTT.

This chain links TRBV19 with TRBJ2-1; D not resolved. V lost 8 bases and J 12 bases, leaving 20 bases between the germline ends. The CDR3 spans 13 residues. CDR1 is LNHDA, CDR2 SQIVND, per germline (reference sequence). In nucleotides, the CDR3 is TGTGCCAGTCAAAAAAATAGGCCAGGCGGGCAGTTCTTC. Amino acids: CASQKNRPGGQFF.

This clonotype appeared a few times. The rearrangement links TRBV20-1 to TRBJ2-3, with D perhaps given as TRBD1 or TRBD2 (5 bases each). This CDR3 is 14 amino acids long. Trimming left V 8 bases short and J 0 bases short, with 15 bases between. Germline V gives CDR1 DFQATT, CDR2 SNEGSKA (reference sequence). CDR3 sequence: CSPKGDLSTDTQYF. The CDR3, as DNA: TGCAGTCCTAAAGGGGACCTCAGCACAGATACGCAGTATTTT.

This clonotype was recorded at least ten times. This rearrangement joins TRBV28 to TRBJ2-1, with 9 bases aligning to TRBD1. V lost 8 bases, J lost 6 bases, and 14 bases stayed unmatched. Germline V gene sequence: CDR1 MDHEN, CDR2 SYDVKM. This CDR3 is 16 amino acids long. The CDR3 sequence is CASGPRGQGWSNEQFF. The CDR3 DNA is TGTGCCAGCGGACCCCGGGGACAGGGTTGGAGCAATGAGCAGTTCTTC.

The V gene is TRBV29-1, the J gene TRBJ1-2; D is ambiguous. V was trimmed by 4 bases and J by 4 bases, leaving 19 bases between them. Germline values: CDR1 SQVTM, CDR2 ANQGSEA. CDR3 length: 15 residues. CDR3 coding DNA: TGCAGCGTTGCTGTACCGGGTTTACGGGGCTATGGCTACACCTTC. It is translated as CSVAVPGLRGYGYTF.

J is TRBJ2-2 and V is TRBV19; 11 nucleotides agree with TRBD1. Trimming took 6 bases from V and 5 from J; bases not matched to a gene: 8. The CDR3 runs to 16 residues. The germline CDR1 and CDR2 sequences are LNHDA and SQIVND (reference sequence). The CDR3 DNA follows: TGTGCCAGTAGGAACCGGGACAGGGGGTTTACCGGGGAGCTGTTTTTT. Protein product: CASRNRDRGFTGELFF.

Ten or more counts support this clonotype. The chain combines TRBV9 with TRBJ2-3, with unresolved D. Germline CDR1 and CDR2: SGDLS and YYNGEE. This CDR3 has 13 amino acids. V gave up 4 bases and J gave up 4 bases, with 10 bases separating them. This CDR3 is CASSLVKADTQYF. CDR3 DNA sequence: TGTGCCAGCAGCTTAGTTAAGGCAGATACGCAGTATTTT.